Listed here are 17 T cell receptor beta chains from one sample, sequenced in a study of cytomegalovirus exposure and HLA in healthy donors. The PCR ran on 60 Vbeta and 13 Jbeta primers. Assay: immunoSEQ multiplex PCR; the TCRdb copy retains only in-frame clones and omits some. The sample comprises 140,000 or so clones, approximately 80% of which are singletons, and more than 3.5% rests with the top ten. The sequenced sample consisted of PBMCs. Every receptor here comes from a woman aged 40 to 50 in good health and CMV-seropositive.

The table lists this clone with a count of one. The CDR3 protein is CASSPSRGLSTGELFF. CDR3 sequence (DNA): TGTGCCAGCAGCCCTTCTAGGGGTCTCTCGACCGGGGAGCTGTTTTTT. The gene calls are TRBV11-2 and TRBJ2-2; maybe TRBD1 (5 bases). The germline V gene encodes CDR1 SGHAT and CDR2 FQNNGV. The V gene lost 5 bases and the J gene lost 5 bases, with 18 bases spanning the gap. There are 16 residues in the CDR3.

This chain links TRBV4-1 with TRBJ1-2; the match to TRBD1 covers 7 bases. In germline, CDR1 is MGHRA, CDR2 YSYEKL. The CDR3 sequence is 16 residues long. With V trimmed by 4 bases and J by 2 bases, 10 bases remained unmatched. The CDR3 DNA follows: TGCGCCAGCAGCCCCCCCGGACAGGTAAAAAACTATGGCTACACCTTC. Translating gives CASSPPGQVKNYGYTF.

The V call is TRBV2, the J call TRBJ2-2, with D possibly matching TRBD2 (6 bases). The CDR3 length is 14 residues. V lost 7 bases, J lost 3 bases, and 12 bases lay in between. The V gene's germline CDR1 is SNHLY and CDR2 FYNNEI. CDR3 sequence: CASTDRDYTGELFF. DNA for the CDR3: TGTGCCAGCACCGACCGGGACTACACCGGGGAGCTGTTTTTT.

This chain connects TRBV30 to TRBJ1-2, with TRBD1 matching over 10 bases. Germline V gives CDR1 GTSNPN, CDR2 SVGIG (reference sequence). CDR3 length: 13 residues. The junction had 7 bases not matched to a gene; V was cut back by 6 bases and J by 6 bases. This chain's CDR3 is CACPTGGKDGYTF. The DNA for the CDR3 is TGTGCCTGCCCGACAGGGGGCAAGGATGGCTACACCTTC.

The J gene is TRBJ1-2, the V gene TRBV7-9; D not certain. Germline lookup yields CDR1 SEHNR and CDR2 FQNEAQ (reference sequence). The ends were cut back, 5 bases at V and 8 bases at J, with 15 bases in the middle. This CDR3 spans 13 amino acids. DNA of the CDR3: TGTGCCAGCAGCCTCGGACTCCCGCAAGGCTACACCTTC. It yields the protein CASSLGLPQGYTF.

This clone was observed a single time. The chain employs TRBV4-1 and TRBJ2-7, with 8 bases that match TRBD1. The CDR3 runs 14 residues. The V segment lost 5 bases and the J segment 6 bases; nucleotides outside the gene matches: 9. The germline V gene has CDR1 MGHRA and CDR2 YSYEKL. The CDR3 here is CASSSGQGRREQYF. The CDR3 DNA follows: TGCGCCAGCAGCTCCGGACAGGGTCGACGCGAGCAGTACTTC.

The chain joins TRBV7-2 to TRBJ2-2; 7 bases fit TRBD1. Germline CDR1 is SGHTA and CDR2 is FQGNSA. Germline trimming cut 9 bases from V and 5 bases from J; bases unmatched to any gene: 6. This CDR3 has 13 amino acids. The CDR3 reads CARSTGVTGELFF. DNA of the CDR3: TGTGCCAGGTCAACAGGGGTAACCGGGGAGCTGTTTTTT.

The rearrangement joins TRBV9 to TRBJ2-7, with TRBD2 as a possible D gene (6 bases). This CDR3 spans 15 amino acids. V lost 4 bases, J lost 3 bases, and 17 bases lay in between. Germline lookup yields CDR1 SGDLS and CDR2 YYNGEE. As DNA, the CDR3 is TGTGCCAGCAGCACGGGACTTTTTTGGATCTACGAGCAGTACTTC. Protein: CASSTGLFWIYEQYF.

On this clone: This sample also contains other DNA sequences that code for the same CDR3. The chain recombines TRBV7-9 with TRBJ1-1, with D uncertain. CDR1 and CDR2 (germline): SEHNR, FQNEAQ (reference sequence). The V and J ends lost 5 bases and 5 bases respectively, with 6 bases between them. This CDR3 is built from 11 residues. The CDR3: CASSRGTEAFF. The CDR3 nucleotides are TGTGCCAGCAGCCGGGGTACTGAAGCTTTCTTT.

V usage is TRBV7-2 and J usage is TRBJ1-1; D possibly corresponds to TRBD1 (6 bases). Between the trimmed V and J ends, which lost 5 bases and 11 bases, there was a span of 18 bases. The CDR3 has 13 residues. Looked up from germline, CDR1 is SGHTA and CDR2 is FQGNSA. CDR3 region: CASSDDRIRGAFF. The DNA for the CDR3 is TGTGCCAGCAGCGATGACAGGATAAGAGGGGCTTTCTTT.

V usage is TRBV9 and J usage is TRBJ2-7; 11 nucleotides agree with TRBD1. This CDR3 region has 15 residues. The ends lost 1 base at V and 5 bases at J; junction bases unmatched: 5. Germline V gives CDR1 SGDLS, CDR2 YYNGEE. The CDR3 region is CASSVTGQGVHEQYF. CDR3 bases: TGTGCCAGCAGCGTAACGGGACAGGGGGTCCACGAGCAGTACTTC.

The chain couples TRBV19 to TRBJ2-1, with TRBD2 matching 9 bases. CDR1 and CDR2 from the germline V gene are LNHDA and SQIVND (reference sequence). CDR3 size: 13 residues. Trimming removed 7 bases from V and 6 bases from J; junction bases left unmatched: 4. CDR3 protein: CASMGTSSNEQFF. The DNA of the CDR3 is TGTGCCAGTATGGGGACTAGCAGCAATGAGCAGTTCTTC.

This rearrangement joins TRBV7-3 to TRBJ2-2, with D perhaps matching TRBD2 (6 bases). CDR1 and CDR2 (germline): SGHTA, FQGTGA. This CDR3 is 18 amino acids long. V lost 0 bases and J 2 bases, leaving 16 bases between the germline ends. The DNA for the CDR3 is TGTGCCAGCAGCTTAACTCCCGGGGGACCGACAAACACCGGGGAGCTGTTTTTT. This encodes CASSLTPGGPTNTGELFF.

Only a few counts were recorded for this clone. This sequence joins TRBV28 and TRBJ2-7; D remains ambiguous. Trimming shortened V by 8 bases and J by 4 bases, and 12 bases separated the two germline ends. The CDR3 consists of 12 residues. Per germline, CDR1 MDHEN and CDR2 SYDVKM. In DNA form, the CDR3 reads TGTGCCAGCTCCGCGATCAGGTACGAGCAGTACTTC. Translating it yields CASSAIRYEQYF. The full variable domain, in which reference TRBV28 and TRBJ2-7 provide the parts outside the CDR3, is DVKVTQSSRYLVKRTGEKVFLECVQDMDHENMFWYRQDPGLGLRLIYFSYDVKMKEKGDIPEGYSVSREKKERFSLILESASTNQTSMYLCASSAIRYEQYFGPGTRLTVT.

The chain uses TRBV11-3 and TRBJ2-4, with D possibly matching TRBD1 (6 bases). V was shortened by 5 bases and J by 6 bases, with 11 bases between the two germline ends. Germline values: CDR1 SGHNT, CDR2 YENEEA. The CDR3 length is 13 residues. In nucleotides, the CDR3 is TGTGCCAGCAGCCCAGGGGACGGAAACATTCAGTACTTC. Its protein product is CASSPGDGNIQYF.

The rearrangement uses TRBV19 and TRBJ2-7; D is unclear. The germline V gene encodes CDR1 LNHDA and CDR2 SQIVND (reference sequence). This CDR3 contains 13 residues. V lost 3 bases, J lost 7 bases, and 13 bases lay in between. The chain's CDR3 is CASSIRIPTEQYF. Written as DNA, the CDR3 is TGTGCCAGTAGTATTCGTATCCCGACAGAGCAGTACTTC.

The chain uses TRBV2 and TRBJ1-6; possible D gene TRBD1, 6 bases. Germline loops: CDR1 SNHLY, CDR2 FYNNEI. The V gene lost 1 base and the J gene lost 9 bases, with 13 bases spanning the gap. The CDR3 contains 15 residues. CDR3 in amino acids: CASSEERGGSSPLHF. The CDR3 bases are TGTGCCAGCAGTGAAGAAAGGGGGGGATCTTCACCCCTCCACTTT.